The rows below give T cell receptor beta chains drawn from one sample of a study of identifying expanded T cells in peripheral blood. Repertoires were generated with immunoSEQ multiplex PCR, while TCRdb's copy carries only in-frame clones and drops some. Found here are tens of thousands of clones, roughly four fifths of them singletons; the top ten hold about 18%. Sequencing was carried out using blood. The receptors were gathered from a person aged 18 to 70 in good health. Both conserved end residues are part of each CDR3. A D gene is named only where the DNA matches it firmly. Not every row has a clone size; where given, it reads once, few, many or a size class.

- 17 TRBJ2-1 TRBV28 TRBD2 CASSPIPLAGGGGEQFF TGTGCCAGCAGCCCTATACCCCTAGCGGGAGGAGGGGGTGAGCAGTTCTTC
- 15 TRBJ1-5 TRBV27 TRBD1 CASSLGGTGGSPQHF TGTGCCAGCAGTTTAGGAGGGACAGGGGGGAGTCCCCAGCATTTT
once 15 TRBJ2-1 TRBV9 TRBD1 CASSVERTGGNEQFF TGTGCCAGCAGCGTAGAGCGGACAGGGGGAAATGAGCAGTTCTTC
- 14 TRBJ2-7 TRBV27 TRBD2 CASSPLAGPYEQYF TGTGCCAGCAGTCCCTTAGCGGGACCCTACGAGCAGTACTTC
- 15 TRBJ2-5 TRBV6-5 TRBD2 CASGSWGGSQETQYF TGTGCCAGCGGGTCGTGGGGAGGGTCCCAAGAGACCCAGTACTTC
once 16 TRBJ2-7 TRBV28 TRBD1 CASSTIGGDRHYEQYF TGTGCCAGCAGCACCATCGGCGGGGACAGGCACTACGAGCAGTACTTC
- 15 TRBJ1-2 TRBV5-1 - CASSLAVGQNYGYTF TGCGCCAGCAGCTTGGCCGTGGGGCAGAACTATGGCTACACCTTC
- 15 TRBJ2-2 TRBV5-4 TRBD1 CASSEKGAITGELFF TGTGCCAGCAGCGAGAAGGGGGCGATCACCGGGGAGCTGTTTTTT
- 12 TRBJ2-2 TRBV29-1 - CSVERQVGELFF TGCAGCGTTGAGAGGCAGGTCGGGGAGCTGTTTTTT
few 12 TRBJ2-7 TRBV2 - CASSDRSYEQYF TGTGCCAGCAGTGACAGGTCCTACGAGCAGTACTTC
once 11 TRBJ2-2 TRBV11-1 - CASSHTGELFF TGTGCCAGCAGCCACACCGGGGAGCTGTTTTTT
- 13 TRBJ2-1 TRBV30 - CAWSVMAYNEQFF TGTGCCTGGAGTGTAATGGCTTACAATGAGCAGTTCTTC
once 16 TRBJ2-1 TRBV5-1 TRBD2 CASSLDLAGRYNEQFF TGCGCCAGCAGCTTGGATCTAGCGGGAAGATACAATGAGCAGTTCTTC
- 15 TRBJ2-2 TRBV19 - CASSISGPGTGELFF TGTGCCAGTAGTATCTCGGGGCCTGGCACCGGGGAGCTGTTTTTT
once 15 TRBJ2-1 TRBV19 TRBD2 CASSASGLAKAEQFF TGTGCCAGTAGTGCTTCGGGACTAGCCAAAGCTGAGCAGTTCTTC
- 17 TRBJ2-3 TRBV11-2 - CASSPRLLLRRTDTQYF TGTGCCAGCAGCCCTAGGCTTTTACTAAGACGTACAGATACGCAGTATTTT
once 14 TRBJ2-2 TRBV4-3 - CASSLHRNTGELFF TGCGCCAGCAGCTTACATAGGAACACCGGGGAGCTGTTTTTT
- 14 TRBJ2-5 TRBV9 - CASSGRDNQETQYF TGTGCCAGCAGCGGCAGGGACAACCAAGAGACCCAGTACTTC
once 14 TRBJ1-2 TRBV6-5 TRBD1 CASSYKAGGYGYTF TGTGCCAGCAGTTACAAGGCAGGGGGCTATGGCTACACCTTC
- 12 TRBJ2-2 TRBV19 - CASRGTTGELFF TGTGCCAGTAGGGGTACGACCGGGGAGCTGTTTTTT
- 14 TRBJ2-3 TRBV19 - CASSRTTGADTQYF TGTGCCAGTAGTAGGACAACCGGGGCAGATACGCAGTATTTT
- 13 TRBJ2-1 TRBV19 - CASSILRVDEQFF TGTGCCAGTAGTATCTTAAGGGTGGATGAGCAGTTCTTC
- 19 TRBJ2-5 TRBV7-2 - CASSGRDGAARARGETQYF TGTGCCAGCAGCGGACGGGACGGAGCAGCGCGGGCTAGGGGAGAGACCCAGTACTTC
- 14 TRBJ2-1 TRBV19 TRBD2 CASRKREDYNEQFF TGTGCCAGTAGAAAGCGGGAGGACTACAATGAGCAGTTCTTC
- 16 TRBJ2-3 TRBV29-1 TRBD2 CSVPLTSGRSTDTQYF TGCAGCGTCCCCCTGACTAGCGGGAGATCCACAGATACGCAGTATTTT
- 16 TRBJ2-2 TRBV7-2 - CASSPQRISNTGELFF TGTGCCAGCAGCCCACAACGAATCTCGAACACCGGGGAGCTGTTTTTT
once 14 TRBJ2-3 TRBV7-2 - CASSLDPGLHTQYF TGTGCCAGCAGCTTAGACCCCGGGCTCCATACGCAGTATTTT
- 11 TRBJ2-7 TRBV6-5 - CASSANYEQYF TGTGCCAGCAGCGCTAATTACGAGCAGTACTTC
- 14 TRBJ2-1 TRBV7-2 TRBD2 CASSLEAGVVEQFF TGTGCCAGCAGCTTAGAAGCGGGAGTGGTGGAGCAGTTCTTC
- 15 TRBJ1-2 TRBV9 - CASSPEIAGASGYTF TGTGCCAGCAGCCCAGAGATTGCGGGGGCCTCTGGCTACACCTTC
- 13 TRBJ2-7 TRBV4-1 - CASRASDTYEQYF TGCGCCAGCAGAGCCAGTGACACCTACGAGCAGTACTTC
few 15 TRBJ2-7 TRBV19 - CASSISQRGSYEQYF TGTGCCAGTAGTATCTCCCAGAGGGGGTCCTACGAGCAGTACTTC
- 13 TRBJ2-2 TRBV19 - CASSNSNAGELFF TGTGCCAGTAGTAATAGTAACGCCGGGGAGCTGTTTTTT
once 15 TRBJ1-2 TRBV19 TRBD1 CASSLGQGRGYGYTF TGTGCCAGTAGCCTGGGACAGGGTCGTGGCTATGGCTACACCTTC
- 15 TRBJ2-2 TRBV5-1 - CASSLGQSNTGELFF TGCGCCAGCAGCTTGGGACAGTCGAACACCGGGGAGCTGTTTTTT
- 15 TRBJ2-1 TRBV11-3 TRBD2 CASSLGLAGEDEQFF TGTGCCAGCAGCTTAGGACTAGCGGGAGAAGATGAGCAGTTCTTC
- 15 TRBJ2-1 TRBV7-9 TRBD1 CASSGWTGDFNEQFF TGTGCCAGCAGCGGGTGGACAGGGGACTTCAATGAGCAGTTCTTC
- 15 TRBJ2-1 TRBV11-2 - CASRRIGNLANEQFF TGTGCCAGCAGGAGAATAGGAAATTTGGCCAATGAGCAGTTCTTC
- 15 TRBJ1-5 TRBV28 - CASSAPGQSNQPQHF TGTGCCAGCAGTGCCCCCGGACAGAGCAATCAGCCCCAGCATTTT
- 13 TRBJ1-1 TRBV7-2 - CASSKSPGLEAFF TGTGCCAGCAGTAAATCCCCGGGACTTGAAGCTTTCTTT
- 16 TRBJ2-7 TRBV7-6 TRBD2 CASSSGLAGVVYEQYF TGTGCCAGCAGCTCGGGACTAGCGGGAGTCGTCTACGAGCAGTACTTC
- 13 TRBJ2-3 TRBV29-1 TRBD1 CSVPPGQGDTQYF TGCAGCGTTCCCCCGGGACAGGGAGATACGCAGTATTTT
- 12 TRBJ2-6 TRBV7-2 - CASSIGANVLTF TGTGCCAGCAGTATCGGGGCCAACGTCCTGACTTTC
- 15 TRBJ1-3 TRBV4-3 - CASSQHRTGGNTIYF TGCGCCAGCAGCCAACACAGGACGGGAGGAAACACCATATATTTT
- 15 TRBJ2-1 TRBV7-7 TRBD2 CASSPRLAGVHEQFF TGTGCTAGCAGCCCTAGACTAGCGGGAGTCCATGAGCAGTTCTTC
- 14 TRBJ2-7 TRBV5-3 - CASSQGSFSYEQYF TGTGCCAGCAGCCAAGGCAGTTTCTCCTACGAGCAGTACTTC
- 15 TRBJ2-7 TRBV18 TRBD1 CASSPRDRVRDEQYF TGTGCCAGCTCACCCCGGGACAGAGTTCGGGACGAGCAGTACTTC
- 14 TRBJ2-3 TRBV4-3 - CASSQASRADTQYF TGCGCCAGCAGCCAAGCATCGAGGGCAGATACGCAGTATTTT
few 15 TRBJ2-3 TRBV5-1 TRBD2 CASSLLAGGADTQYF TGCGCCAGCAGCTTACTAGCGGGAGGGGCAGATACGCAGTATTTT